This T cell receptor (beta chain) stems from a study of post-analysis software for immune sequencing data. At the level of the study: Courses of disease covered relapsing-remitting, secondary progressive and progressive-relapsing multiple sclerosis.

With regard to this clonotype: No antigen is known for it.

TCR beta cDNA libraries included unique molecular identifiers. Each CDR3 protein gets one entry after TCRdb re-called the PCR reads with MiXCR. The table lists roughly 800,000 distinct CDR3 sequences, about 57% of them singletons. Study results and caveats: Same-batch samples co-clustered strongly by F measure. Five or six TRBV segments, TRBV5-6, TRBV5-1 and TRBV20-1 among them, were found more frequent in patients than controls. Controls showed significantly higher normalized Chao1 diversity than did multiple sclerosis patients.

Germline V lookup: CDR1 SGHDT, CDR2 YYEEEE. The CDR3 runs 16 residues. The V gene lost 2 bases and the J gene lost 2 bases, with 15 bases spanning the gap. This receptor was taken from a girl aged 5 to 17 with multiple sclerosis. The sequenced material came from blood. The chain joins TRBV5-6 to TRBJ2-3; no firm D call. CDR3 in amino acids: CASSFSARASTDTQYF. The CDR3 coding sequence is TGTGCCAGCAGCTTTTCGGCCAGAGCGTCCACAGATACGCAGTATTTT.